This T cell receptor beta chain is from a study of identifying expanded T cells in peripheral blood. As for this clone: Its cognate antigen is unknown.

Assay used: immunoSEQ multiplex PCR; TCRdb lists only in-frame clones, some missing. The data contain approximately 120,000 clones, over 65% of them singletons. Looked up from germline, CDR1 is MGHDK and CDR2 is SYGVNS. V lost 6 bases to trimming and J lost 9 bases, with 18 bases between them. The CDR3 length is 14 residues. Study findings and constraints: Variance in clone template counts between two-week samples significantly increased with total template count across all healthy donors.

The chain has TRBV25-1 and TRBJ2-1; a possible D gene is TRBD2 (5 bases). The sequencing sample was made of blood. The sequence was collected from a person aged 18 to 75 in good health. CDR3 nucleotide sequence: TGTGCCAGCAGGGGTGGACTCGGGATGAGTGAGCAGTTCTTC. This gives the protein CASRGGLGMSEQFF.